One and the same sample provided the 8 T cell receptor beta chains below, sequenced in a study of shared clonotypes between healthy human individuals. CD45RO-negative, CCR7-selected cells formed the naive CD8 fraction, which excluded terminally differentiated effector memory CD45RA+ cells. Sequencing was performed with immunoSEQ multiplex PCR; in TCRdb, only in-frame clones are kept and a portion is missing. The table shows some 2 million clones, with less than 95% occurring only once. The sequencing input was naive CD8+ T cells sorted from blood. Receptors were obtained from a man between 18 and 29 years old in good health.

This sequence joins TRBV2 and TRBJ2-7; 10 positions match TRBD1. Germline V gives CDR1 SNHLY, CDR2 FYNNEI. The V segment lost 7 bases and the J segment 2 bases; nucleotides outside the gene matches: 11. The CDR3 has 16 residues. CDR3 region: CASIIPTTGGPYEQYF. In DNA form, the CDR3 reads TGTGCCAGCATCATACCCACGACAGGGGGCCCCTACGAGCAGTACTTC. Full variable domain (remainder filled in from reference TRBV2 and TRBJ2-7): EPEVTQTPSHQVTQMGQEVILRCVPISNHLYFYWYRQILGQKVEFLVSFYNNEISEKSEIFDDQFSVERPDGSNFTLKIRSTKLEDSAMYFCASIIPTTGGPYEQYFGPGTRLTVT.

This clone came up once. This rearrangement joins TRBV28 to TRBJ1-1; D gene uncertain. Trimming took off 9 bases at V and 1 base at J, with 9 bases between the two ends. Germline V gene data show CDR1 as MDHEN and CDR2 as SYDVKM. The CDR3 runs 12 residues. As DNA, the CDR3 is TGTGCCAGTTCTTCAGCGAACACTGAAGCTTTCTTT. This sequence encodes CASSSANTEAFF.

The rearrangement links TRBV6-6 to TRBJ2-7; 9 nucleotides line up with TRBD1. CDR3 size: 16 residues. The germline gives CDR1 MNHNY, CDR2 SVGAGI (reference sequence). V lost 7 bases and J lost 3; bases outside the gene matches: 13. The CDR3 loop is CASTSFAGQGSYEQYF. CDR3 DNA: TGTGCCAGCACTAGTTTTGCGGGACAGGGAAGCTACGAGCAGTACTTC.

The gene calls are TRBV5-1 and TRBJ2-7; D call uncertain. The CDR3 totals 15 residues. The V gene's germline CDR1 is SGHRS and CDR2 YFSETQ. V lost 2 bases and J lost 2, with 14 bases in between. The CDR3 nucleotides read TGCGCCAGCAGCTTTACCCCCCTAGGAGCCTACGAGCAGTACTTC. It translates to CASSFTPLGAYEQYF.

V is TRBV29-1 and J is TRBJ2-7; 8 bases match TRBD1. J gave up 2 bases and V 3 bases, and 6 bases lay outside the gene matches. The CDR3 has 14 residues. CDR1 and CDR2 from the germline V gene are SQVTM and ANQGSEA. The CDR3 DNA reads as TGCAGCGTTGACGGACAGGGTGGGCCCTACGAGCAGTACTTC. It codes for CSVDGQGGPYEQYF.

V is TRBV19 and J is TRBJ1-3; the D is unclear. The V end lost 7 bases, the J end lost 0 bases, and 16 bases lay between the germline ends. Germline-derived CDR1 and CDR2 are LNHDA and SQIVND (reference sequence). This CDR3 region has 16 residues. The CDR3 region has the DNA TGTGCCAGTACCCCCGATCCAGACCCCTCTGGAAACACCATATATTTT. Translating it yields CASTPDPDPSGNTIYF.

The J gene is TRBJ2-7, the V gene TRBV30; D uncertain. Between the trimmed V and J ends, which lost 3 bases and 6 bases, there was a span of 12 bases. The V gene's germline CDR1 is GTSNPN and CDR2 SVGIG (reference sequence). This CDR3 spans 12 amino acids. CDR3 in DNA: TGTGCCTGGAGCCTTGGGTCTTTCGAGCAGTACTTC. It encodes CAWSLGSFEQYF. The full variable domain, its missing parts supplied by reference TRBV30 and TRBJ2-7, is SQTIHQWPATLVQPVGSPLSLECTVEGTSNPNLYWYRQAAGRGLQLLFYSVGIGQISSEVPQNLSASRPQDRQFILSSKKLLLSDSGFYLCAWSLGSFEQYFGPGTRLTVT.

The V and J genes are TRBV2 and TRBJ2-3; the match to TRBD2 covers 8 bases. The CDR3 extends over 15 amino acids. V was clipped by 3 bases and J by 3 bases; unmatched bases: 5. The V gene's germline CDR1 is SNHLY and CDR2 FYNNEI. CDR3 coding DNA: TGTGCCAGCAGTGATGCCGGGGGGGTTACAGATACGCAGTATTTT. This sequence encodes CASSDAGGVTDTQYF.